Following are 12 T cell receptor beta chains from one sample sequenced in a study of human T cells and chemical hapten exposure. MiXCR was run by TCRdb on the RACE reads, yielding one entry per CDR3 protein. Found here are approximately 84,000 distinct CDR3 sequences, 11% of them singletons; the top ten hold roughly 1.5%. Time point denoted: patch test 2, 6 weeks after DPC sensitization. The treatment: therapeutic diphenylcyclopropenone sensitization with weekly scalp DPC. The starting material was whole blood, obtained in connection with sensitization to the hapten diphenylcyclopropenone (DPC). All receptors come from a man aged 18 to 29 with alopecia areata. Some clones in this sample may be carry-over from other donors' samples.

The CDR3 loop reads CASRTGTGFLSNQPQHF. CDR3 sequence (DNA): TGTGCCAGTAGGACGGGGACCGGCTTCCTTAGCAATCAGCCCCAGCATTTT. The chain carries TRBV19 and TRBJ1-5; a possible D gene is TRBD1 (5 bases). V lost 6 bases to trimming and J lost 0 bases, with 18 bases between them. The length of the CDR3 is 17 residues. In germline, CDR1 is LNHDA, CDR2 SQIVND (reference sequence).

This clonotype came up many times. The rearrangement uses TRBV3-1 and TRBJ2-5; D gene unclear. This CDR3 comprises 16 residues. Germline loops: CDR1 LGHDT, CDR2 YNNKEL (reference sequence). The V end lost 0 bases, the J end lost 0 bases, and 11 bases lay between the germline ends. The CDR3 DNA is TGTGCCAGCAGCCAAGAGCTCTTTCCGGACCAAGAGACCCAGTACTTC. This encodes CASSQELFPDQETQYF.

This clonotype was counted a few times. The chain is built from TRBV9 and TRBJ1-1; 9 bases are shared with TRBD1. Germline CDR1 SGDLS, CDR2 YYNGEE. The CDR3 is 14 residues long. Losses at the gene ends were 5 bases for V and 6 bases for J; bases not matched to a gene: 8. The CDR3: CASRPRTGEAEAFF. The CDR3, as DNA: TGTGCCAGCAGACCACGGACAGGGGAAGCTGAAGCTTTCTTT. Supplemented by reference TRBV9 and TRBJ1-1, the full variable domain reads DSGVTQTPKHLITATGQRVTLRCSPRSGDLSVYWYQQSLDQGLQFLIQYYNGEERAKGNILERFSAQQFPDLHSELNLSSLELGDSALYFCASRPRTGEAEAFFGQGTRLTVV.

The gene calls are TRBV12-3 or TRBV12-4 and TRBJ2-7; D remains unclear. The CDR3 is 14 residues long. Trimming pared 3 bases from V and 3 bases from J, leaving 12 bases between. CDR3 nucleotide sequence: TGTGCCAGCAGTTTGTTGGGCCCCAACTACGAGCAGTACTTC. Protein: CASSLLGPNYEQYF.

Only a few counts were recorded for this clonotype. This sequence joins TRBV7-3 and TRBJ2-4; no clear D gene. V gave up 5 bases and J gave up 6 bases, with 11 bases separating them. This CDR3 region has 13 residues. CDR1 is SGHTA and CDR2 is FQGTGA in the germline V gene. The CDR3 loop is CASSTDDGNIQYF. Written as DNA, the CDR3 is TGTGCCAGCAGCACAGACGACGGAAACATTCAGTACTTC.

The chain combines TRBV7-2 with TRBJ1-4; D is unresolved. The CDR3 is 14 amino acids. Trimming pared 5 bases from V and 0 bases from J, leaving 7 bases between. Germline CDR1 SGHTA, CDR2 FQGNSA. CDR3 sequence reads: CASSLDATNEKLFF. CDR3 in DNA: TGTGCCAGCAGCCTGGACGCAACTAATGAAAAACTGTTTTTT. Full variable domain (missing parts from reference TRBV7-2 and TRBJ1-4): GAGVSQSPSNKVTEKGKDVELRCDPISGHTALYWYRQSLGQGLEFLIYFQGNSAPDKSGLPSDRFSAERTGGSVSTLTIQRTQQEDSAVYLCASSLDATNEKLFFGSGTQLSVL.

This clonotype was seen a handful of times. The chain links TRBV4-1 to TRBJ1-5; D is perhaps TRBD1 (5 bases). V gave up 2 bases and J gave up 4 bases, with 15 bases separating them. Germline assignment: CDR1 MGHRA and CDR2 YSYEKL. This CDR3 has 16 amino acids. The CDR3 spells CASSQQGTEKNQPQHF. The CDR3 DNA sequence: TGCGCCAGCAGCCAACAAGGGACGGAAAAAAATCAGCCCCAGCATTTT.

This clonotype was picked up a small number of times. V usage is TRBV29-1 and J usage is TRBJ2-7; possible D gene TRBD1, 6 bases. V was pared by 7 bases and J by 0 bases, with 10 bases between. Germline V lookup: CDR1 SQVTM, CDR2 ANQGSEA. The CDR3 spans 12 residues. In nucleotides, the CDR3 is TGCAGCGCTTCGGACAGCTCCTACGAGCAGTACTTC. Translation gives CSASDSSYEQYF.

The chain links TRBV7-2 to TRBJ2-4; D assignment may be TRBD1 or TRBD2 (5 bases each). Germline V CDR1 and CDR2: SGHTA, FQGNSA. The V end lost 5 bases, the J end lost 5 bases, and 16 bases lay between the germline ends. This CDR3 spans 15 amino acids. The CDR3 bases are TGTGCCAGCAGCCAGTCATCCGGGACGGAAAACATTCAGTACTTC. It is translated as CASSQSSGTENIQYF.

The V gene is TRBV4-3, the J gene TRBJ2-1, with D possibly being TRBD1 (6 bases). Germline V gene data show CDR1 as LGHNA and CDR2 as YSLEER. Trimming cost V 0 bases and J 15 bases, with 15 bases left between them. The CDR3 extends over 13 amino acids. The CDR3 bases are TGCGCCAGCAGCCAAGATGGATCCCAGGGGCCGTTCTTC. Its translation is CASSQDGSQGPFF.

This clonotype was detected many times. The chain employs TRBV9 and TRBJ1-1; no reliable D call. Germline V lookup: CDR1 SGDLS, CDR2 YYNGEE. Between the trimmed V and J ends, which lost 5 bases and 1 base, there was a span of 9 bases. The CDR3 has 13 amino acids. CDR3 in DNA: TGTGCCAGCAGTGTGGGGAGGAACACTGAAGCTTTCTTT. Translation gives CASSVGRNTEAFF.

This clonotype has ten or more counts. J is TRBJ2-6 and V is TRBV28; a weak D match, TRBD1 (5 bases). The CDR3 consists of 21 residues. Germline CDR1 MDHEN, CDR2 SYDVKM. The V and J ends lost 3 bases and 0 bases respectively, with 24 bases between them. In DNA form, the CDR3 reads TGTGCCAGCAGTTTGTTCCTTCTTGACAGTCAAACGATCTCTGGGGCCAACGTCCTGACTTTC. Translation gives CASSLFLLDSQTISGANVLTF.